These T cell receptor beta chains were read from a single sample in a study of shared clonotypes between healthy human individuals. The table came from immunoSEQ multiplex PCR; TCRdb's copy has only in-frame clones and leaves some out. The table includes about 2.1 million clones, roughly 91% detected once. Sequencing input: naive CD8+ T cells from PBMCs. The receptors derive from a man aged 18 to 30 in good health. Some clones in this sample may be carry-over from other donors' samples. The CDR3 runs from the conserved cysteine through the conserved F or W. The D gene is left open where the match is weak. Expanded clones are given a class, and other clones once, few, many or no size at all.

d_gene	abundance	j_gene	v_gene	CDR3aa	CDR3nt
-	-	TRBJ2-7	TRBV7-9	CASSLGPEPEYF	TGTGCCAGCAGCTTAGGGCCGGAGCCGGAGTACTTC
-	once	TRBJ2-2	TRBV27	CASSLSLGGELFF	TGTGCCAGCAGTTTATCTTTAGGCGGGGAGCTGTTTTTT
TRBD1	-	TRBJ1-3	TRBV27	CASSSTTGVGNTIYF	TGTGCCAGCAGTTCCACAACAGGGGTTGGAAACACCATATATTTT
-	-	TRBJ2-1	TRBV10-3	CAISESGANEQFF	TGTGCCATCAGTGAGTCGGGCGCCAATGAGCAGTTCTTC
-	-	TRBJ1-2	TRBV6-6	CASRERERYYGYTF	TGTGCCAGCAGAGAAAGGGAACGATACTATGGCTACACCTTC
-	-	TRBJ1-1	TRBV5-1	CASRGTRQFMNTEAFF	TGCGCCAGCAGAGGAACCCGACAGTTCATGAACACTGAAGCTTTCTTT
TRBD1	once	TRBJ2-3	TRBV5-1	CASSSQGQGAPDTQYF	TGCGCCAGCAGCTCCCAAGGACAGGGGGCTCCAGATACGCAGTATTTT
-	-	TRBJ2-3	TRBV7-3	CASSLSPGSDTQYF	TGTGCCAGCAGCTTATCCCCAGGATCGGATACGCAGTATTTT
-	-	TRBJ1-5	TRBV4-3	CASSQDRGTFNQPQHF	TGCGCCAGCAGCCAAGACAGGGGTACATTCAATCAGCCCCAGCATTTT
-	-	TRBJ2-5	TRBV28	CASSFISFDQETQYF	TGTGCCAGCAGTTTTATCTCTTTCGACCAAGAGACCCAGTACTTC
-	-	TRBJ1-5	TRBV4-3	CASSQAAGQPQHF	TGCGCCAGCAGCCAAGCCGCGGGCCAGCCCCAGCATTTT
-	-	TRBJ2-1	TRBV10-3	CAISGRNRDTVYNEQFF	TGTGCCATCAGTGGAAGAAACCGGGACACAGTATACAATGAGCAGTTCTTC
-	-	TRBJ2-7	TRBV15	CATSRDRGSYEQYF	TGTGCCACCAGCAGAGATCGTGGGTCTTACGAGCAGTACTTC
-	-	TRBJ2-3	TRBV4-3	CASSQDEFGVMGTDTQYF	TGCGCCAGCAGCCAAGATGAATTTGGGGTAATGGGCACAGATACGCAGTATTTT
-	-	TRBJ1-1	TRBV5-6	CASSLADGWRSTEAFF	TGTGCCAGCAGCTTGGCCGATGGGTGGAGAAGTACTGAAGCTTTCTTT
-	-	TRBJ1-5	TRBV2	CASTGGEGSQPQHF	TGTGCCAGCACCGGCGGGGAGGGGAGTCAGCCCCAGCATTTT
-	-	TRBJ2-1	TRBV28	CASLVSGQSYNEQFF	TGTGCCAGCCTCGTGAGTGGACAGTCTTACAATGAGCAGTTCTTC
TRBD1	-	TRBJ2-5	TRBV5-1	CASSPWDRDVQETQYF	TGCGCCAGCAGCCCGTGGGACAGGGACGTGCAAGAGACCCAGTACTTC
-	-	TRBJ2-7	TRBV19	CASSIDSPYEQYF	TGTGCCAGTAGTATAGATTCACCGTACGAGCAGTACTTC
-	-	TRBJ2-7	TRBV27	CASSSLPSRPTYEQYF	TGTGCCAGCAGTTCCCTTCCTAGCCGTCCTACCTACGAGCAGTACTTC
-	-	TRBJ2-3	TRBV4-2	CASSQATRVLEGTDTQYF	TGTGCCAGCAGCCAAGCCACAAGGGTCCTTGAGGGTACAGATACGCAGTATTTT
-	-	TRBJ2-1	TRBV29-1	CSVVGGISSYNEQFF	TGCAGCGTTGTCGGTGGAATCAGCTCCTACAATGAGCAGTTCTTC
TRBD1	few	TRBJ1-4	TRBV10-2	CASSRTGATNEKLFF	TGCGCCAGCAGTCGGACAGGTGCAACTAATGAAAAACTGTTTTTT
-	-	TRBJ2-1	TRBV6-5	CASSPLPQGLGEQFF	TGTGCCAGCAGCCCATTACCACAGGGCCTTGGTGAGCAGTTCTTC
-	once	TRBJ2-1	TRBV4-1	CASSHETAGTLRGDEQFF	TGCGCCAGCAGCCATGAAACCGCCGGGACCCTCAGGGGGGATGAGCAGTTCTTC
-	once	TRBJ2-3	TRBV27	CASSPGQSAQYF	TGTGCCAGCAGCCCAGGGCAATCAGCGCAGTATTTT